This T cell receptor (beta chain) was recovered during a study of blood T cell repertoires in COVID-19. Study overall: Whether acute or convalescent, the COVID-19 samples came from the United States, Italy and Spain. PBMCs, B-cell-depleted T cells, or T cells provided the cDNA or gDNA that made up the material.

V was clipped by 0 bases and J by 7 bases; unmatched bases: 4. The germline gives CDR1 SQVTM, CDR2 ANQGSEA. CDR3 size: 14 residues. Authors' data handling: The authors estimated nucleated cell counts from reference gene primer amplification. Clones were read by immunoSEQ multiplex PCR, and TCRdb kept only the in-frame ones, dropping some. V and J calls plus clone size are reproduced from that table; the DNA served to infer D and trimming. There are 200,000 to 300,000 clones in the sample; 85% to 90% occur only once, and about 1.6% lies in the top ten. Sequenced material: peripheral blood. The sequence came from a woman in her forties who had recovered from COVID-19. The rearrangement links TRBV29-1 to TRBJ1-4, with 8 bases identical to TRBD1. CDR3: CSVEDQGAGEKLFF. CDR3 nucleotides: TGCAGCGTTGAAGATCAGGGGGCGGGTGAAAAACTGTTTTTT.